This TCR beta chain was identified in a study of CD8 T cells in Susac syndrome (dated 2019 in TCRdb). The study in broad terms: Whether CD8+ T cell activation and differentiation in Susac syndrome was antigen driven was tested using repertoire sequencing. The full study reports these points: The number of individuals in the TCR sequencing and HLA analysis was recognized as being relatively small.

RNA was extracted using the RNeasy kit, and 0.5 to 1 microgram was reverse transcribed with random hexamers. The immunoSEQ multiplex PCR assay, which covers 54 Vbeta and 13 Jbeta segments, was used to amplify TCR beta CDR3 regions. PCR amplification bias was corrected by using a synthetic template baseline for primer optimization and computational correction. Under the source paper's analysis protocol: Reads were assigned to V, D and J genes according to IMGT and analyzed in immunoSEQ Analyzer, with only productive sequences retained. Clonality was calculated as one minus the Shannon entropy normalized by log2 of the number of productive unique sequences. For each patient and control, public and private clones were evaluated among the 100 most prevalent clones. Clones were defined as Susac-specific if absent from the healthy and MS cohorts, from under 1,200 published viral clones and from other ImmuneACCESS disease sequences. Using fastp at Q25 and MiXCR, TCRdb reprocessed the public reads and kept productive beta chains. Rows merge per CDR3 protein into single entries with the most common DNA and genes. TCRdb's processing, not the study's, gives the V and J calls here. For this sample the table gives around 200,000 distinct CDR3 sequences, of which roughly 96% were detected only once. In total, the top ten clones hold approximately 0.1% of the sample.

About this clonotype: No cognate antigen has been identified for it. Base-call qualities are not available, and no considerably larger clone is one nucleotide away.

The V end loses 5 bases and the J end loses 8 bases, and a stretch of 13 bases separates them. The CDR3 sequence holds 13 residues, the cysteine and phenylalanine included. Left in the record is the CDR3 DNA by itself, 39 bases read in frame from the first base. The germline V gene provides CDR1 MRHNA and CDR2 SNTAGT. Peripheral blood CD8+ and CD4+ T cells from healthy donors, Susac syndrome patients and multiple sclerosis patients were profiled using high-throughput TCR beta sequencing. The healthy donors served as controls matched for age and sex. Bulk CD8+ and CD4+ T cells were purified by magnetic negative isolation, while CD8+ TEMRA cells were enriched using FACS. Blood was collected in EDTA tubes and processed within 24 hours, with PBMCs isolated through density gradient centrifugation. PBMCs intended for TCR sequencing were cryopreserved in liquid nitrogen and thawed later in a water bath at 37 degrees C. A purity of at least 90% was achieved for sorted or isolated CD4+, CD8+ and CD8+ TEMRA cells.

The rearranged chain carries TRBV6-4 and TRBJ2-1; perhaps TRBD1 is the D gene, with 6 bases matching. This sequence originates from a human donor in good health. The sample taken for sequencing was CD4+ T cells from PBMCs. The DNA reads TGTGCCAGCAGTATACGCAGGGGACATGAGCAGTTCTTC. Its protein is CASSIRRGHEQFF.